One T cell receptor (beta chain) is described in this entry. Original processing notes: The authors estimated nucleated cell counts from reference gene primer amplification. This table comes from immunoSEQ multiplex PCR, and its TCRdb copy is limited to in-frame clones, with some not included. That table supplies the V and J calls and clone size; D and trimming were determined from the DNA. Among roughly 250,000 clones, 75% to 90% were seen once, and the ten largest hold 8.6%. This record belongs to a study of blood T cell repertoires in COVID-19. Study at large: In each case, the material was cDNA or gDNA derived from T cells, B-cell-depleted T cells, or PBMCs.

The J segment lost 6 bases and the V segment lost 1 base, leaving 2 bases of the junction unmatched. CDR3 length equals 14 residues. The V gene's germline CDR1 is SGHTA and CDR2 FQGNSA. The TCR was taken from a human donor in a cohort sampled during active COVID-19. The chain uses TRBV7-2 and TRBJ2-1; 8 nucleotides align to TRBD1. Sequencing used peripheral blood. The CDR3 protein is CASSLEGQANEQFF. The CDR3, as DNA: TGTGCCAGCAGCTTAGAGGGACAGGCCAATGAGCAGTTCTTC. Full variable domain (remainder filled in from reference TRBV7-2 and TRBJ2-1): GAGVSQSPSNKVTEKGKDVELRCDPISGHTALYWYRQSLGQGLEFLIYFQGNSAPDKSGLPSDRFSAERTGGSVSTLTIQRTQQEDSAVYLCASSLEGQANEQFFGPGTRLTVL.